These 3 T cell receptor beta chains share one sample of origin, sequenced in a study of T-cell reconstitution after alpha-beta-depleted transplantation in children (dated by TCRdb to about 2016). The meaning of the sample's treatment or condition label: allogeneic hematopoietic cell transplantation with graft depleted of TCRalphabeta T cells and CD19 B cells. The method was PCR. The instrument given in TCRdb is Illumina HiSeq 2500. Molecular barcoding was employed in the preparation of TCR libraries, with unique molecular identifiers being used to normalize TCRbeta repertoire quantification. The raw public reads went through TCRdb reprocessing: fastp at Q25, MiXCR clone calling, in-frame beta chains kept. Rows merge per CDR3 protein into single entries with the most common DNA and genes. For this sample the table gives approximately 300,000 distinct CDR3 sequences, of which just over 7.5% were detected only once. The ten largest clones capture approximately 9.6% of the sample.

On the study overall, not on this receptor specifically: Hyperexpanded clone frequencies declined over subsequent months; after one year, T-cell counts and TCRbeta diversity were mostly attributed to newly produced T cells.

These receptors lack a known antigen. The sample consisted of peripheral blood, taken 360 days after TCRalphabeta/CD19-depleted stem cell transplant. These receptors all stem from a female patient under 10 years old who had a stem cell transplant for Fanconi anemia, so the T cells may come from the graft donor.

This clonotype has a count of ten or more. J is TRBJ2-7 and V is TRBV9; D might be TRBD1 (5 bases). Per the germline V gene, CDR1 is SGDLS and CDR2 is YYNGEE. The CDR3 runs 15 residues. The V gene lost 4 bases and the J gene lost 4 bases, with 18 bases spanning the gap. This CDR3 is CASSPQFGQRYEQYF. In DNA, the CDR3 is TGTGCCAGCAGCCCCCAATTTGGACAACGGTACGAGCAGTACTTC.

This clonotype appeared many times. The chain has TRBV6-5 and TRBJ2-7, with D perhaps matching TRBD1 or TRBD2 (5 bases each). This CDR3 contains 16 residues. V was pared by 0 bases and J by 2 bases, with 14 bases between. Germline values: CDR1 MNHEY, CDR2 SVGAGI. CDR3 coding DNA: TGTGCCAGCAGTTACTCGACGGGGCATCAAACCTACGAGCAGTACTTC. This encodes CASSYSTGHQTYEQYF.

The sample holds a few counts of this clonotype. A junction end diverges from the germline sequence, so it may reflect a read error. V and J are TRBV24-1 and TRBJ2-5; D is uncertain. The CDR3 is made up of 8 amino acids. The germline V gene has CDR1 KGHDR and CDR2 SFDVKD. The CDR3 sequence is CATSDAGF. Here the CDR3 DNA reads TGTGCCACCAGTGATGCCGGGTTC.